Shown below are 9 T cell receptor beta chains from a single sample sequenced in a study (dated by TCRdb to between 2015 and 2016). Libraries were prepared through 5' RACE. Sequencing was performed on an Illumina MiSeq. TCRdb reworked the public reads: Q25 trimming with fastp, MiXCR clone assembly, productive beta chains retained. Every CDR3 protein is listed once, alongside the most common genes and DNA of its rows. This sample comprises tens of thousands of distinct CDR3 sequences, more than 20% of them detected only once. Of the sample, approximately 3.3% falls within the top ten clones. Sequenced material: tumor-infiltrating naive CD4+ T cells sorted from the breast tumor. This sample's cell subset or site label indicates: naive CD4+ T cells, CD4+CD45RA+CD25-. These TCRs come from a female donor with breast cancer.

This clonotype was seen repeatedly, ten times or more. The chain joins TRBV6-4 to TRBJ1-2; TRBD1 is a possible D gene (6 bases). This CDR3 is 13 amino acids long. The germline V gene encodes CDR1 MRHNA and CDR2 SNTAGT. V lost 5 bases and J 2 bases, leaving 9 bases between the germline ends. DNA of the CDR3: TGTGCCAGCAGTAACAGGGCGAACTATGGCTACACCTTC. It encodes CASSNRANYGYTF.

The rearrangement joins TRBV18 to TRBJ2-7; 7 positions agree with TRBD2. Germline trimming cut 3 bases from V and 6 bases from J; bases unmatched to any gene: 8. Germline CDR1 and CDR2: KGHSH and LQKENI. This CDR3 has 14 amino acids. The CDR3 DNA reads TGTGCCAGCTCACCTACTAGCGAAAGTGGCGAGCAGTACTTC. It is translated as CASSPTSESGEQYF. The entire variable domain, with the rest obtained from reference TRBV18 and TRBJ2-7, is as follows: NAGVMQNPRHLVRRRGQEARLRCSPMKGHSHVYWYRQLPEEGLKFMVYLQKENIIDESGMPKERFSAEFPKEGPSILRIQQVVRGDSAAYFCASSPTSESGEQYFGPGTRLTVT.

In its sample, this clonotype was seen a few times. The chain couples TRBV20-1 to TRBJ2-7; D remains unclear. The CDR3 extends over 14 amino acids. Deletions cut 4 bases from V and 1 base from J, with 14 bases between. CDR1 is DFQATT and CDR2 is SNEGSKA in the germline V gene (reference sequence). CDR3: CSAKFFSRSYEQYF. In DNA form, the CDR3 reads TGCAGTGCTAAATTCTTCTCCAGGTCCTACGAGCAGTACTTC.

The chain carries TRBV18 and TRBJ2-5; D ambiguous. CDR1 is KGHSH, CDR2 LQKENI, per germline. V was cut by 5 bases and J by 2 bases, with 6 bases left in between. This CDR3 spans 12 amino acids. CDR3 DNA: TGTGCCAGCTCAGAACTTCAAGAGACCCAGTACTTC. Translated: CASSELQETQYF.

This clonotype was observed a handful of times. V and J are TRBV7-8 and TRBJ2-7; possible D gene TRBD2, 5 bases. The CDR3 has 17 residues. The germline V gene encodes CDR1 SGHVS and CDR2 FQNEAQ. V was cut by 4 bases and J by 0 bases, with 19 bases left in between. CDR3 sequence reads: CASSSPRRWKGSYEQYF. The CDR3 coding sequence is TGTGCCAGCAGCTCCCCGAGGAGGTGGAAGGGCTCCTACGAGCAGTACTTC.

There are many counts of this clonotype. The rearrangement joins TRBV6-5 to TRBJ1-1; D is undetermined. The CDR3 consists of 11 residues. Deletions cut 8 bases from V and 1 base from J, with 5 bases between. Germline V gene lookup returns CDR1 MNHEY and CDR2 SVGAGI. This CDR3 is CASAGNTEAFF. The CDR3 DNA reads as TGTGCCAGCGCAGGGAACACTGAAGCTTTCTTT.

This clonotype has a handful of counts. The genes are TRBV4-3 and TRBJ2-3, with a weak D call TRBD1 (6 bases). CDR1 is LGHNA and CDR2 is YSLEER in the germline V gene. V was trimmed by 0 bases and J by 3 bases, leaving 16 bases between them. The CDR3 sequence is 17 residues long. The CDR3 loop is CASSQEEGRGATDTQYF. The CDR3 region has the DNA TGCGCCAGCAGCCAAGAAGAGGGCAGGGGTGCAACAGATACGCAGTATTTT.

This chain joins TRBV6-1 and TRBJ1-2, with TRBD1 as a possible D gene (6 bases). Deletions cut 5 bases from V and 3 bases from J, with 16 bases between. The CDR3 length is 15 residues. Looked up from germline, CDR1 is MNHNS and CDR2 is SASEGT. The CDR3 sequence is CASSHPGGADYGYTF. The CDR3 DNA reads TGTGCCAGCAGTCACCCTGGGGGGGCGGACTATGGCTACACCTTC.

Here the CDR3 reads CASSLASRYKQFF. The CDR3 DNA sequence: TGCGCCAGCAGCTTGGCTAGCAGGTATAAGCAGTTCTTC. The chain carries TRBV5-1 and TRBJ2-1, with D possibly matching TRBD2 (5 bases). Trimming stripped 0 bases from V and 11 bases from J, with 12 bases between. Germline V gene data show CDR1 as SGHRS and CDR2 as YFSETQ. The CDR3 is 13 residues long. Full variable domain (rest looked up from reference TRBV5-1 and TRBJ2-1): KAGVTQTPRYLIKTRGQQVTLSCSPISGHRSVSWYQQTPGQGLQFLFEYFSETQRNKGNFPGRFSGRQFSNSRSEMNVSTLELGDSALYLCASSLASRYKQFFGPGTRLTVL.